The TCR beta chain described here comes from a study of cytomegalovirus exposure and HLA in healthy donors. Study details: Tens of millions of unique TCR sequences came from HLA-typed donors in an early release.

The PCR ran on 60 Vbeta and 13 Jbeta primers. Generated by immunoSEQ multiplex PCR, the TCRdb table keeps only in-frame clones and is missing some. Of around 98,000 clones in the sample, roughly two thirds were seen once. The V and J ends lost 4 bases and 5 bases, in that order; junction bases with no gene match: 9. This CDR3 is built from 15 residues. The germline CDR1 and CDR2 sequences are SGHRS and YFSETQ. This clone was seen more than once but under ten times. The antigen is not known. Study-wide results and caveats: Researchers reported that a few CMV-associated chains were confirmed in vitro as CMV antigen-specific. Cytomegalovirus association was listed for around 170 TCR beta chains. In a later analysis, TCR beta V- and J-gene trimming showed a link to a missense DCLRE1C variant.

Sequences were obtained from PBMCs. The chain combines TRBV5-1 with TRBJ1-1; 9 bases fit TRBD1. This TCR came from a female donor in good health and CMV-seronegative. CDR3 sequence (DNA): TGCGCCAGCAGCCCAAGGACAGGGGAAAAGACTGAAGCTTTCTTT. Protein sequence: CASSPRTGEKTEAFF.